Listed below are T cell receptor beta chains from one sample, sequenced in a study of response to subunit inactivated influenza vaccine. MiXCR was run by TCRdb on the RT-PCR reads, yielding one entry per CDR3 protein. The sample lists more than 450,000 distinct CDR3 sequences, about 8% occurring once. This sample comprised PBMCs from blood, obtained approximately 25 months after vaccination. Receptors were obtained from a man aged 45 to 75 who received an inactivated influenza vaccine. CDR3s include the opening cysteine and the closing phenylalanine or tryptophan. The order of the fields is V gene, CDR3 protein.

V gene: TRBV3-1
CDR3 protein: CASSPGLARVETQYF

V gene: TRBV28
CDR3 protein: CASSWDVAYEQYF

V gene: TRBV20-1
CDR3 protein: CSARDQLGGGETQYF

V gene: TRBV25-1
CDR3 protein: CASSSGAGAYREQFF

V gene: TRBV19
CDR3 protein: CASSPRDRGHNSPLHF

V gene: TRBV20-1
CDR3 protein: CSARRRYSNQPQHF

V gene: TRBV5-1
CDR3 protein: CASCRNQAGDVNEQFF

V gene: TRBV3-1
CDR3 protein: CASSQGGTAYNEQFF

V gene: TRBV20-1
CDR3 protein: CSAKEGLQDLRGPEAFF

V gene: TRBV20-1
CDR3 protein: CSATDRVAYEQYF

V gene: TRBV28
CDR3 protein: CASSSNHYSNQPQHF

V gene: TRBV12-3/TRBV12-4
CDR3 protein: CASSLDAFFGRLNTGELFF

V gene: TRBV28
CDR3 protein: CASSSSGTGKGNEQFF

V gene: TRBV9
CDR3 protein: CASSVADYNTDTQYF

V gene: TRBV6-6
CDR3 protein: CASRGNEQFF

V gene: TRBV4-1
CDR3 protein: CASSQYRGDYGYTF

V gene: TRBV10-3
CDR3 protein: CAISESKSRLLDYGYTF

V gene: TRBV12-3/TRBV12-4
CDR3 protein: CASSLRGAGTGELFF

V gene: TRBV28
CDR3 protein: CASRPRQVQETQYF

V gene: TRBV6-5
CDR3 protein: CASSYRRLAGNSYEQYF